This TCR beta chain derives from a study of graft-versus-host responses after intestinal transplantation. Study in general: Recipients received multivisceral, liver-intestinal, or isolated intestinal transplants.

Trimming cost V 5 bases and J 5 bases, with 10 bases left between them. CDR1 and CDR2 from the germline V gene are SGHTA and FQGTGA. The CDR3 runs to 13 residues. For this clone: Its antigen is not known.

Assay: immunoSEQ multiplex PCR; the TCRdb copy retains only in-frame clones and omits some. Found here are about 100,000 clones, roughly 84% of them singletons; the top ten hold about 0.93%. Findings and limits, study-wide: Within allografts, high graft-versus-host to host-versus-graft clonal ratios were seen among patients with graft-donor T cell macrochimerism. Peak circulating GvH clone levels tracked with early post-transplant HvG declines. Detected in recipient marrow were GvH clones, some of which were first observed in ileum or blood.

Sequencing was performed on unstimulated CD4+ T cells sorted from spleen or lymph node cells, taken before transplant. This TCR derives from a human donor who was the organ donor for an intestinal transplant. The chain couples TRBV7-3 to TRBJ1-5; D is uncertain. CDR3 nucleotide sequence: TGTGCCAGCAGCCTCGATAGGGATCAGCCCCAGCATTTT. Amino acid sequence: CASSLDRDQPQHF.